The 32 T cell receptor beta chains listed next were all sequenced from one sample in a study of metastatic and nonmetastatic thyroid tumors. No treatment of any kind had been given to any patient before thyroid surgery. Via MiXCR, TCRdb re-called the PCR reads. In the table there are roughly 55,000 clones, around 15% of which are singletons. The sample consisted of blood. The source is a male donor with papillary thyroid cancer or a benign thyroid nodule (not recorded which). Some clones in this sample may be carry-over from other donors' samples.

At least ten counts were recorded for this clone. The genes are TRBV27 and TRBJ2-2, with a possible D match to TRBD2 (6 bases). V was trimmed by 7 bases and J by 4 bases, leaving 16 bases between them. Per germline, CDR1 MNHEY and CDR2 SMNVEV (reference sequence). The CDR3 is 15 amino acids. CDR3 sequence reads: CASKISGSTTGELFF. The CDR3 region has the DNA TGTGCCAGCAAGATAAGCGGGTCCACCACCGGGGAGCTGTTTTTT.

The rearrangement joins TRBV20-1 to TRBJ2-7; 9 nucleotides line up with TRBD2. The CDR3 is 15 residues long. Germline V lookup: CDR1 DFQATT, CDR2 SNEGSKA (reference sequence). The V and J ends lost 3 bases and 0 bases, in that order; junction bases with no gene match: 6. The CDR3 reads CSASLPSGVSYEQYF. CDR3 coding DNA: TGCAGTGCTAGCTTGCCTAGCGGGGTCTCCTACGAGCAGTACTTC.

With respect to this clone: Given a much more abundant clone one base away, this may be a read error. The chain is built from TRBV5-6 and TRBJ2-3; D is unclear. Germline loops: CDR1 SGHDT, CDR2 YYEEEE. This CDR3 region has 12 residues. The CDR3, as DNA: TGTGCCAGCAGCCCCTTCACATATACGCAGTATTTT. Translated, it gives CASSPFTYTQYF.

This clone was detected ten times or more. The chain joins TRBV12-3 or TRBV12-4 to TRBJ1-1; D gene unclear. Trimming removed 3 bases from V and 5 bases from J, with 13 bases in between. There are 14 residues in the CDR3. The CDR3 coding sequence is TGTGCCAGCAGTTTCCAGACCCTTAGGACTGAAGCTTTCTTT. Translating gives CASSFQTLRTEAFF.

For this clone: This could be a read error, since a much larger clone is one nucleotide away. V usage is TRBV11-2 and J usage is TRBJ2-1, with 7 bases lining up with TRBD2. With V trimmed by 5 bases and J by 0 bases, 19 bases remained unmatched. Germline CDR1 is SGHAT and CDR2 is FQNNGV. This CDR3 region has 20 residues. The CDR3 sequence: CASSRFGSGCPQRSYNEQFF. The CDR3 DNA sequence: TGTGCCAGCAGCCGTTTTGGTAGCGGGTGCCCTCAACGCTCCTACAATGAGCAGTTCTTC.

This clone was recorded a few times. A much bigger clone sits one base away, suggesting this may be a read error. The rearrangement uses TRBV4-2 and TRBJ1-4, with TRBD1 matching 7 bases. Germline V lookup: CDR1 LGHNA, CDR2 YNFKEQ. The CDR3 totals 13 residues. Trimming removed 8 bases from V and 8 bases from J; junction bases left unmatched: 8. The CDR3 DNA reads as TGTGCCAGCGCGACAGGGTTGGTAGAAAAACTGTTTTTT. Translating it yields CASATGLVEKLFF.

The chain combines TRBV10-2 with TRBJ2-3; D remains unclear. The germline CDR1 and CDR2 sequences are WSHSY and SAAADI. The V and J ends lost 8 bases and 0 bases respectively, with 15 bases between them. The CDR3 contains 15 residues. CDR3 in amino acids: CASVDSTKSTDTQYF. In DNA form, the CDR3 reads TGCGCCAGCGTCGACTCTACCAAGAGCACAGATACGCAGTATTTT.

There are many counts of this clone. The chain carries TRBV18 and TRBJ1-6; tentatively, D is TRBD1 (5 bases). Looked up from germline, CDR1 is KGHSH and CDR2 is LQKENI. CDR3 size: 13 residues. Trimming took 5 bases from V and 16 from J, leaving 18 bases between them. CDR3 in amino acids: CASSTGTGITLHF. The CDR3 DNA reads as TGTGCCAGCTCAACCGGGACCGGAATAACACTCCACTTT.

The sample holds many counts of this clone. The V and J genes are TRBV7-2 and TRBJ2-3, with 7 bases aligning to TRBD1. From germline, CDR1 is SGHTA and CDR2 FQGNSA. The trim removed 3 bases at V and 0 bases at J, leaving 3 bases unmatched. The CDR3 sequence is 15 residues long. The CDR3 DNA follows: TGTGCCAGCAGCTTCGGGACAGCTAGCACAGATACGCAGTATTTT. Translating it yields CASSFGTASTDTQYF.

As for this clone: A read error is possible here, since a much larger clone lies one base away. Here the CDR3 reads CASSEGGTSQSIGELFF. CDR3 sequence (DNA): TGTGCCAGCAGTGAAGGGGGGACAAGTCAGAGCATCGGGGAGCTGTTTTTT. The chain employs TRBV6-1 and TRBJ2-2; TRBD1 is a possible D gene (6 bases). V was pared by 1 base and J by 7 bases, with 19 bases between. Germline V lookup: CDR1 MNHNS, CDR2 SASEGT. This CDR3 has 17 amino acids.

V is TRBV5-4 and J is TRBJ2-3, with TRBD2 matching 8 bases. Germline CDR1 reads SGHNT; CDR2 reads YYREEE (reference sequence). Trimming cost V 0 bases and J 4 bases; bases outside gene matches: 13. The CDR3 contains 18 residues. In DNA, the CDR3 is TGTGCCAGCAGCTTGGTCCCAGCGGGAGCGTTAAGTGCAGATACGCAGTATTTT. This translates into CASSLVPAGALSADTQYF. Based on the CDR3 plus reference TRBV5-4 and TRBJ2-3, the full variable domain is ETGVTQSPTHLIKTRGQQVTLRCSSQSGHNTVSWYQQALGQGPQFIFQYYREEENGRGNFPPRFSGLQFPNYSSELNVNALELDDSALYLCASSLVPAGALSADTQYFGPGTRLTVL.

At least ten counts were recorded for this clone. CDR3 nucleotides: TGTGCCAGCAGCCAAGATGCTGCGATTACGGGGCTGTTTTTT. This sequence encodes CASSQDAAITGLFF. The chain is built from TRBV3-1 and TRBJ2-2; D gene ambiguous. With 0 bases removed from V and 13 bases from J, the gap between germline ends came to 15 bases. This CDR3 is built from 14 residues. Germline values: CDR1 LGHDT, CDR2 YNNKEL (reference sequence).

This clone was picked up many times. The chain recombines TRBV2 with TRBJ2-5, with 7 bases identical to TRBD1. Germline-derived CDR1 and CDR2 are SNHLY and FYNNEI. This CDR3 spans 15 amino acids. V was pared by 5 bases and J by 1 base, with 7 bases of the junction left unmatched. The CDR3 region has the DNA TGTGCCAGCAGTTCAAACAGGGGACCCCAAGAGACCCAGTACTTC. Translation: CASSSNRGPQETQYF.

This clone was recorded at least ten times. The V and J genes are TRBV27 and TRBJ2-3; TRBD1 matches 10 bases. V gave up 5 bases and J gave up 6 bases; unmatched junction bases: 14. The germline V gene encodes CDR1 MNHEY and CDR2 SMNVEV (reference sequence). This CDR3 comprises 17 residues. CDR3 in DNA: TGTGCCAGCAGTGCTAAGGGGACAGGGGCGTCCAGGGATACGCAGTATTTT. Protein: CASSAKGTGASRDTQYF.

This clone was seen at least ten times. The rearrangement uses TRBV28 and TRBJ2-5, with D possibly being TRBD2 (5 bases). The V end lost 5 bases, the J end lost 0 bases, and 22 bases lay between the germline ends. The CDR3 spans 18 residues. Per germline, CDR1 MDHEN and CDR2 SYDVKM. CDR3 sequence: CASSSDSPGLWDQETQYF. The CDR3 DNA is TGTGCCAGCAGTAGCGATTCCCCGGGGTTGTGGGACCAAGAGACCCAGTACTTC.

Many counts were recorded for this clone. V and J are TRBV19 and TRBJ1-2, with TRBD1 matching 7 bases. The CDR3 is 15 amino acids. Germline CDR1 is LNHDA and CDR2 is SQIVND (reference sequence). V gave up 6 bases and J gave up 4 bases; unmatched junction bases: 11. For the CDR3, the DNA is TGTGCCAGTAGAATCAGCCGGGACAGCCTCTATGGCTACACCTTC. Residues: CASRISRDSLYGYTF.

The chain carries TRBV20-1 and TRBJ2-1; 8 nucleotides line up with TRBD2. The CDR3 is 16 residues long. CDR1 and CDR2 from the germline V gene are DFQATT and SNEGSKA (reference sequence). V lost 2 bases to trimming and J lost 3 bases; unmatched junction nucleotides: 9. The CDR3 spells CSARSVAGSCYNEQFF. In DNA, the CDR3 is TGCAGTGCTAGATCCGTAGCGGGGAGTTGCTACAATGAGCAGTTCTTC.

This clone was observed many times. The V call is TRBV6-1, the J call TRBJ2-2; 7 bases agree with TRBD1. The V gene's germline CDR1 is MNHNS and CDR2 SASEGT. The J segment lost 0 bases and the V segment lost 6 bases, leaving 7 bases of the junction unmatched. The CDR3 consists of 16 residues. The CDR3 protein is CASSPPGQANTGELFF. CDR3 coding DNA: TGTGCCAGCAGCCCACCCGGACAGGCGAACACCGGGGAGCTGTTTTTT.

This clone was observed at least ten times. DNA for the CDR3: TGTGCCAGCAGTTACAGACTACAAGAGACCCAGTACTTC. Its protein is CASSYRLQETQYF. The rearrangement joins TRBV6-5 to TRBJ2-5; weak D call: TRBD2 (5 bases). Germline-derived CDR1 and CDR2 are MNHEY and SVGAGI. The CDR3 contains 13 residues. V gave up 2 bases and J gave up 2 bases, with 6 bases separating them.

In this sample, this clone turned up a few times. This sequence may be a read error, since a much larger clone differs from it by one base. The rearrangement joins TRBV20-1 to TRBJ2-1, with D possibly TRBD2 on 6 matching bases. This CDR3 comprises 14 residues. V gave up 4 bases and J gave up 0 bases, with 10 bases separating them. The germline V gene has CDR1 DFQATT and CDR2 SNEGSKA (reference sequence). The CDR3 is CSATDGSSYNEQFF. The DNA of the CDR3 is TGCAGTGCTACTGACGGGAGCTCCTACAATGAGCAGTTCTTC.

Points on this clone: At one of its ends the junction is not consistent with the germline gene, which may arise from a read error. The chain combines TRBV2 with TRBJ2-7; 11 bases fit TRBD1. Germline V gives CDR1 SNHLY, CDR2 FYNNEI. The CDR3 is 16 amino acids. The CDR3 is CASRDRGLGMSYEQCF. CDR3 nucleotides: TGTGCCAGCAGGGACAGGGGGCTCGGGATGTCCTACGAGCAGTGCTTC.

This clone was counted at least ten times. The chain combines TRBV6-5 with TRBJ1-1, with D perhaps matching TRBD1 (5 bases). Trimming took 0 bases from V and 4 from J, leaving 12 bases between them. This CDR3 has 15 residues. From germline, CDR1 is MNHEY and CDR2 SVGAGI. CDR3 amino acids: CASSYSTLGLTEAFF. As DNA, the CDR3 is TGTGCCAGCAGTTACTCGACACTGGGACTCACTGAAGCTTTCTTT.

V is TRBV18 and J is TRBJ2-7; D uncertain. Trimming removed 0 bases from V and 5 bases from J, with 14 bases in between. The germline gives CDR1 KGHSH, CDR2 LQKENI. The CDR3 contains 15 residues. This CDR3 reads CASSPPERSAHEQYF. The CDR3 nucleotides are TGTGCCAGCTCACCACCGGAGCGAAGTGCCCACGAGCAGTACTTC.

There are many counts of this clone. The chain carries TRBV20-1 and TRBJ2-2; 13 bases agree with TRBD2. The J segment lost 7 bases and the V segment lost 1 base, leaving 9 bases of the junction unmatched. The CDR3 sequence is 17 residues long. Per the germline V gene, CDR1 is DFQATT and CDR2 is SNEGSKA (reference sequence). The CDR3 region is CSARVRTSGRAGGELFF. The CDR3, as DNA: TGCAGTGCTAGAGTCCGAACTAGCGGGAGGGCAGGCGGGGAGCTGTTTTTT.

This clone was counted at least ten times. The V call is TRBV9, the J call TRBJ1-1; 7 positions agree with TRBD1. Per the germline V gene, CDR1 is SGDLS and CDR2 is YYNGEE. This CDR3 comprises 16 residues. V was pared by 4 bases and J by 2 bases, with 11 bases of the junction left unmatched. The CDR3 coding sequence is TGTGCCAGCAGCACCCATGGGGGACAGTTCAACACTGAAGCTTTCTTT. Amino acid sequence: CASSTHGGQFNTEAFF.

This clone has at least ten counts. The V and J genes are TRBV19 and TRBJ2-1, with unresolved D. CDR3 length: 15 residues. Germline loops: CDR1 LNHDA, CDR2 SQIVND (reference sequence). Trimming shortened V by 3 bases and J by 4 bases, and 13 bases separated the two germline ends. The CDR3 nucleotides are TGTGCCAGTAGTATTCGGCCGGATGGATACAATGAGCAGTTCTTC. Translated, it gives CASSIRPDGYNEQFF.

This clone came up many times. The chain has TRBV20-1 and TRBJ2-7, with no clear D. CDR3 length equals 10 residues. CDR1 is DFQATT and CDR2 is SNEGSKA in the germline V gene (reference sequence). V shed 6 bases and J shed 1 base, with 4 bases lying between them. The chain's CDR3 is CSAGSYEQYV. In DNA, the CDR3 is TGCAGTGCGGGATCCTACGAGCAGTACGTC.

Of note for this clone: Given a much more abundant clone one base away, this may be a read error. The sample carries other DNA sequences with the same CDR3. CDR3 nucleotide sequence: TGTGCCAGTAGTAGCGGCGCAGATACACAGTATTTT. As protein: CASSSGADTQYF. The chain has TRBV19 and TRBJ2-3; D is unresolved. CDR1 is LNHDA, CDR2 SQIVND, per germline (reference sequence). The CDR3 consists of 12 residues.

This clone was counted at least ten times. V is TRBV30 and J is TRBJ2-7; perhaps TRBD2 as D (6 bases). The V end lost 3 bases, the J end lost 4 bases, and 16 bases lay between the germline ends. This CDR3 region has 14 residues. Germline V gene lookup returns CDR1 GTSNPN and CDR2 SVGIG (reference sequence). The CDR3 reads CAWSPGGTSYEQYV. Here the CDR3 DNA reads TGTGCCTGGAGCCCCGGAGGGACTTCTTACGAGCAGTACGTC.

V gene TRBV5-5 combines with J gene TRBJ2-5; perhaps TRBD2 as D (5 bases). CDR3 length: 12 residues. The ends were cut back, 6 bases at V and 5 bases at J, with 11 bases in the middle. Germline CDR1 SGHKS, CDR2 YYEKEE (reference sequence). The CDR3 region is CASTLEAETQYF. CDR3 sequence (DNA): TGTGCCAGCACCCTGGAGGCGGAGACCCAGTACTTC. Based on the CDR3 plus reference TRBV5-5 and TRBJ2-5, the full variable domain is DAGVTQSPTHLIKTRGQQVTLRCSPISGHKSVSWYQQVLGQGPQFIFQYYEKEERGRGNFPDRFSARQFPNYSSELNVNALLLGDSALYLCASTLEAETQYFGPGTRLLVL.

This clone was counted ten times or more. The J gene is TRBJ2-1, the V gene TRBV5-1; a weak D match, TRBD1 (6 bases). The CDR3 sequence is 16 residues long. Per germline, CDR1 SGHRS and CDR2 YFSETQ. Trimming shortened V by 0 bases and J by 8 bases, and 18 bases separated the two germline ends. Here the CDR3 reads CASSLVGGKLYHEQFF. Written as DNA, the CDR3 is TGCGCCAGCAGCTTGGTTGGGGGCAAGCTGTACCATGAGCAGTTCTTC.

In its sample, this clone was seen many times. The chain uses TRBV4-2 and TRBJ1-1, with no clear D. CDR3 size: 14 residues. Germline CDR1 and CDR2: LGHNA and YNFKEQ. The ends were cut back, 8 bases at V and 6 bases at J, with 19 bases in the middle. CDR3 residues: CASGEPTLRPEAFF. The CDR3 nucleotides are TGTGCCAGCGGCGAACCGACACTAAGGCCTGAAGCTTTCTTT.